The rows below give T cell receptor beta chains drawn from one sample of a study of blood T cell repertoires in COVID-19. Libraries were prepared by immunoSEQ multiplex PCR; TCRdb keeps only in-frame clonotypes and omits some of them. The sample lists over 15,000 clones, 65% to 80% seen once, with roughly 17% in the top ten. The sequenced sample consisted of peripheral blood. Every receptor here comes from a man aged 70 or older with COVID-19, enrolled during active disease. CDR3s include the opening cysteine and the closing phenylalanine or tryptophan. The D gene is left open where the match is weak. The listing skips clone size in some rows; elsewhere it reads once, few, many or a size class.

J gene	D gene	CDR3 length	clone size	V gene	CDR3 protein	CDR3 DNA
TRBJ1-5	NA	13	NA	TRBV12-3/TRBV12-4	CASRGGARKAQHF	TGTGCCAGCAGGGGGGGGGCCCGTAAAGCCCAGCATTTT
TRBJ1-3	NA	15	NA	TRBV18	CASSHNSRPGNTIYF	TGTGCCAGCTCACACAATTCTCGCCCTGGAAACACCATATATTTT
TRBJ1-4	TRBD1	14	NA	TRBV5-5	CASRQDRAGEKLFF	TGTGCCAGCAGGCAGGACAGGGCAGGTGAAAAACTGTTTTTT
TRBJ2-1	TRBD1	16	few	TRBV20-1	CSASSPDRGGSNEQFF	TGCAGTGCTAGTTCCCCGGACAGGGGGGGTAGCAATGAGCAGTTCTTC
TRBJ1-3	NA	14	NA	TRBV27	CASTTLSSGNTIYF	TGTGCCAGTACGACATTGAGCTCTGGAAACACCATATATTTT
TRBJ1-1	TRBD1	16	NA	TRBV11-2	CASSFGTGGKNTEAFF	TGTGCCAGCAGCTTCGGGACAGGGGGGAAGAACACTGAAGCTTTCTTT
TRBJ1-2	TRBD1	15	NA	TRBV7-2	CASSPRQGAGYGYTF	TGTGCCAGCAGCCCGAGACAGGGGGCGGGGTATGGCTACACCTTC
TRBJ2-1	TRBD2	12	NA	TRBV11-2	CASSPGGIEQFF	TGTGCCAGCAGCCCCGGGGGGATTGAGCAGTTCTTC
TRBJ2-7	TRBD1	15	NA	TRBV5-1	CASSKDREELYEQYF	TGCGCCAGCAGCAAGGACAGGGAAGAACTCTACGAGCAGTACTTC
TRBJ2-7	TRBD2	12	NA	TRBV12-3/TRBV12-4	CASTSGGYEQYF	TGTGCCAGCACCTCGGGGGGCTACGAGCAGTACTTC
TRBJ2-3	NA	16	NA	TRBV4-1	CASSQGGSARVDTQYF	TGCGCCAGCAGCCAAGGTGGGAGCGCCCGGGTAGATACGCAGTATTTT
TRBJ1-4	NA	13	NA	TRBV12-3/TRBV12-4	CASREQGYEKLFF	TGTGCCAGCAGGGAACAGGGATATGAAAAACTGTTTTTT
TRBJ1-2	NA	12	NA	TRBV28	CASSFQYYGYTF	TGTGCCAGCAGTTTCCAATACTATGGCTACACCTTC
TRBJ2-7	NA	14	NA	TRBV6-2/TRBV6-3	CASSPIDRFAEQYF	TGTGCCAGCAGCCCTATAGACAGGTTCGCCGAGCAGTACTTC
TRBJ1-6	NA	13	few	TRBV7-9	CASSLQGTSPLHF	TGTGCCAGCAGCTTACAGGGGACATCACCCCTCCACTTT
TRBJ1-5	TRBD1	15	once	TRBV20-1	CSASAGTGSNQPQHF	TGCAGTGCTAGTGCCGGGACAGGGAGCAATCAGCCCCAGCATTTT
TRBJ1-4	NA	11	NA	TRBV11-2	CASSTAGKLFF	TGTGCCAGCAGCACGGCAGGAAAACTGTTTTTT
TRBJ1-5	NA	13	NA	TRBV7-9	CASSLGAYQPQHF	TGTGCCAGCAGCTTGGGCGCCTATCAGCCCCAGCATTTT
TRBJ2-7	NA	14	NA	TRBV21-1	CASSKVTMIYEQYF	TGTGCCAGCAGCAAAGTTACAATGATATACGAGCAGTACTTC
TRBJ2-7	TRBD1	13	NA	TRBV12-3/TRBV12-4	CASAGTGVNEQYF	TGTGCCAGCGCGGGGACAGGGGTCAACGAGCAGTACTTC
TRBJ2-2	TRBD2	14	NA	TRBV30	CAGKGASGSGELFF	TGTGCCGGGAAGGGGGCTAGCGGGAGCGGGGAGCTGTTTTTT
TRBJ1-1	NA	15	NA	TRBV19	CASSTSGTMNTEAFF	TGTGCCAGTAGTACTTCCGGGACAATGAACACTGAAGCTTTCTTT
TRBJ1-3	NA	13	NA	TRBV19	CASTGDSGNTIYF	TGTGCCAGTACGGGAGACTCTGGAAACACCATATATTTT
TRBJ1-1	NA	15	NA	TRBV10-3	CAISPGTQGNTEAFF	TGTGCCATCAGTCCCGGGACTCAGGGGAACACTGAAGCTTTCTTT
TRBJ2-1	NA	10	NA	TRBV12-3/TRBV12-4	CASSRGQVFF	TGTGCCAGCAGTCGGGGACAAGTATTCTTC
TRBJ1-6	TRBD1	15	NA	TRBV5-5	CASSPPGTGFPPLHF	TGTGCCAGCAGCCCCCCCGGGACAGGGTTCCCACCCCTCCACTTT
TRBJ1-3	NA	14	few	TRBV18	CASSSDSSGNTIYF	TGTGCCAGCTCGTCGGACAGCTCTGGAAACACCATATATTTT
TRBJ1-1	NA	14	NA	TRBV19	CASSIGRENTEAFF	TGTGCCAGTAGTATCGGCAGGGAGAACACTGAAGCTTTCTTT
TRBJ2-7	TRBD2	16	NA	TRBV6-5	CASSYGGTSGRYEQYF	TGTGCCAGCAGTTACGGTGGGACTAGCGGGAGATACGAGCAGTACTTC
TRBJ1-6	TRBD1	16	NA	TRBV25-1	CASRKPGTGGSSPLHF	TGTGCCAGCAGAAAACCCGGGACAGGGGGCAGTTCACCCCTCCACTTT
TRBJ1-5	NA	16	NA	TRBV7-9	CASSLGPGYSNQPQHF	TGTGCCAGCAGCTTAGGTCCAGGGTATAGCAATCAGCCCCAGCATTTT
TRBJ1-5	TRBD1	14	NA	TRBV3-1/TRBV3-2	CASSQGRAGTGRHF	TGTGCCAGCAGCCAAGGCCGAGCCGGGACAGGGCGTCATTTT
TRBJ1-4	TRBD1	17	NA	TRBV4-1	CASSQEGRTGVIEKLFF	TGCGCCAGCAGCCAAGAGGGGAGGACAGGGGTTATTGAAAAACTGTTTTTT
TRBJ2-1	TRBD2	15	few	TRBV6-6	CASSYSTSAQNEQFF	TGTGCCAGCAGTTACTCGACTAGCGCTCAAAATGAGCAGTTCTTC
TRBJ1-1	NA	13	NA	TRBV18	CASSPRENTEAFF	TGTGCCAGCTCCCCGAGAGAGAACACTGAAGCTTTCTTT
TRBJ2-2	NA	14	NA	TRBV30	CAWNYRDSTGELFF	TGTGCCTGGAACTACAGGGATAGCACCGGGGAGCTGTTTTTT
TRBJ2-7	TRBD2	16	NA	TRBV5-1	CASSLALTSGEEEQYF	TGCGCCAGCAGCTTGGCCTTGACTAGCGGTGAGGAGGAGCAGTACTTC
TRBJ2-2	NA	14	NA	TRBV15	CATSRTDNTGELFF	TGTGCCACCAGCAGGACAGACAACACCGGGGAGCTGTTTTTT
TRBJ2-7	TRBD1	15	NA	TRBV18	CASSGPGQGDYEQYF	TGTGCCAGCTCAGGCCCGGGACAGGGTGACTACGAGCAGTACTTC
TRBJ2-5	TRBD1	17	NA	TRBV2	CASSAAALDRGGETQYF	TGTGCCAGCAGTGCCGCAGCCCTGGACAGGGGAGGAGAGACCCAGTACTTC
TRBJ2-1	NA	17	NA	TRBV3-1/TRBV3-2	CASSQRGVTPLYNEQFF	TGTGCCAGCAGCCAACGGGGTGTCACCCCCCTTTACAATGAGCAGTTCTTC
TRBJ2-5	TRBD1	13	NA	TRBV5-1	CASTPGGWETQYF	TGCGCCAGCACCCCAGGGGGTTGGGAGACCCAGTACTTC
TRBJ1-6	TRBD1	16	NA	TRBV6-6	CASSYGQGRVGSPLHF	TGTGCCAGCAGTTACGGACAGGGGCGCGTAGGATCACCCCTCCACTTT
TRBJ2-3	NA	13	NA	TRBV7-3	CASSFGGTDTQYF	TGTGCCAGCAGCTTTGGAGGCACAGATACGCAGTATTTT
TRBJ1-5	NA	15	few	TRBV4-1	CASSQVRQGNQPQHF	TGCGCCAGCAGCCAAGTTAGGCAGGGAAATCAGCCCCAGCATTTT
TRBJ1-2	TRBD1	15	NA	TRBV5-5	CASSLIPRTGGGYTF	TGTGCCAGCAGCTTGATTCCGAGGACAGGGGGCGGCTACACCTTC
TRBJ2-7	NA	14	few	TRBV18	CASSPSQGPYEQYF	TGTGCCAGCTCACCTTCACAGGGACCTTACGAGCAGTACTTC
TRBJ1-5	TRBD1	15	NA	TRBV5-1	CASSLEGQGNQPQHF	TGCGCCAGCAGCTTGGAAGGACAGGGCAATCAGCCCCAGCATTTT
TRBJ1-3	TRBD1	15	few	TRBV2	CASSEGTGSGNTIYF	TGTGCCAGCAGTGAGGGGACAGGGAGCGGAAACACCATATATTTT
TRBJ2-1	TRBD2	15	NA	TRBV19	CASSITPGLANEQFF	TGTGCCAGTAGTATAACTCCGGGACTAGCGAATGAGCAGTTCTTC
TRBJ2-3	NA	12	few	TRBV15	CATTGFTDTQYF	TGTGCCACTACAGGGTTCACAGATACGCAGTATTTT
TRBJ2-2	NA	18	once	TRBV4-1	CASSPPASSRSGTGELFF	TGCGCCAGCAGCCCCCCAGCTTCGTCTCGGTCGGGCACCGGGGAGCTGTTTTTT
TRBJ1-1	NA	15	NA	TRBV5-4	CASSPMTGLNTEAFF	TGTGCCAGCAGCCCAATGACAGGTTTGAACACTGAAGCTTTCTTT
TRBJ2-7	TRBD2	16	NA	TRBV18	CASSPSSGGFSYEQYF	TGTGCCAGCTCACCCTCTAGCGGGGGATTCTCCTACGAGCAGTACTTC
TRBJ2-5	NA	13	NA	TRBV2	CASSVFVQETQYF	TGTGCCAGCAGTGTTTTCGTTCAAGAGACCCAGTACTTC
TRBJ2-2	TRBD2	15	NA	TRBV19	CASSALAGGRRELFF	TGTGCCAGTAGTGCACTAGCGGGGGGGCGCCGGGAGCTGTTTTTT
TRBJ2-2	NA	13	NA	TRBV6-1	CASSEARLRELFF	TGTGCCAGCAGTGAAGCGAGGCTCCGGGAGCTGTTTTTT
TRBJ2-7	NA	13	NA	TRBV28	CASTDSTSHEQYF	TGTGCCAGCACCGACAGTACTTCCCACGAGCAGTACTTC